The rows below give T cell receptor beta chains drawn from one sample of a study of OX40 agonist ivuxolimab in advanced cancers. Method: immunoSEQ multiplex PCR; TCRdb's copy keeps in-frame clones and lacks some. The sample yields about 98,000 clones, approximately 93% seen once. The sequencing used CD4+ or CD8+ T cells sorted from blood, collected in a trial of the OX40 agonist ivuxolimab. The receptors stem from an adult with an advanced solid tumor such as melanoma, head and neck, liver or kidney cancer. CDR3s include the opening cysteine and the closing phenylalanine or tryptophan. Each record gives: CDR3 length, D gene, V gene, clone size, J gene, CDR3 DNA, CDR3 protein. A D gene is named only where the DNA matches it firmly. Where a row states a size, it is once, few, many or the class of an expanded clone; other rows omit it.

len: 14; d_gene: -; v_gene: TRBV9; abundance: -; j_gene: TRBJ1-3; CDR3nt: TGTGCCAGCAGCGTTTATCTCTCTGGAAACACCATATATTTT; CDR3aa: CASSVYLSGNTIYF
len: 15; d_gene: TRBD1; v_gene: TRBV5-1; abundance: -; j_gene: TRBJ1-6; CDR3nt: TGCGCCAGCAGCCCCGAAGACAGGGCCCGATCACCCCTCCACTTT; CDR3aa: CASSPEDRARSPLHF
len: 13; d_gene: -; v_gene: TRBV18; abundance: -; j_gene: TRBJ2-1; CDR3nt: TGTGCCAGCTCACCGTCTAGGGACAATGAGCAGTTCTTC; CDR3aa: CASSPSRDNEQFF
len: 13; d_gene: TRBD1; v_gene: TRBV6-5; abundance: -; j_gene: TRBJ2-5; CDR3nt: TGTGCCAGCAGTTGGACAGGGAGTGAGACCCAGTACTTC; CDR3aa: CASSWTGSETQYF
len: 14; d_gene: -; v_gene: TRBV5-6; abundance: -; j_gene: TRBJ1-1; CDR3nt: TGTGCCAGCAGCAGCCGGACAGCGAACACTGAAGCTTTCTTT; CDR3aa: CASSSRTANTEAFF
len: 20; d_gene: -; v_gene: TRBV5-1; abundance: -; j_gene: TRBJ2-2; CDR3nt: TGCGCCAGCAGCCAGGCCTACAGGGGCGGAGGGGGCTTTAACACCGGGGAGCTGTTTTTT; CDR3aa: CASSQAYRGGGGFNTGELFF
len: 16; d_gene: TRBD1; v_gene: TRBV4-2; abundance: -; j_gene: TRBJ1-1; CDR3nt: TGTGCCAGCAGCCGCCCGGGACAGGGGAGGAACACTGAAGCTTTCTTT; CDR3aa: CASSRPGQGRNTEAFF
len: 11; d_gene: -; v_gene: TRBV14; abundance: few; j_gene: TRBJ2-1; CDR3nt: TGTGCCAGCAGCCAAGGGAGGGCGCCGTTCTTC; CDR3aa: CASSQGRAPFF
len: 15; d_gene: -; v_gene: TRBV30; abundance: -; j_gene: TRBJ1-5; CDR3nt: TGTGCCTGGAGTCCTCAGGGCTGGGGCAATCAGCCCCAGCATTTT; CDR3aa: CAWSPQGWGNQPQHF
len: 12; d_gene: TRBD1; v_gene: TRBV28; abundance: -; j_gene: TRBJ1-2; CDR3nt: TGTGCCAGCAGTGGTACAGGGGTGGGCTACACCTTC; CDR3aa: CASSGTGVGYTF
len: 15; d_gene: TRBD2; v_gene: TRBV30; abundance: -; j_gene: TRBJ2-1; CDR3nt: TGTGCCTGGAGTAGGGCTAGCGGAGCTTCATATGAGCAGTTCTTC; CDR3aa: CAWSRASGASYEQFF
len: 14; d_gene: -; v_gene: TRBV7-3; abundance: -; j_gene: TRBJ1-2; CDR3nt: TGTGCCAGCAGCTTAAATAGGGATGACTATGGCTACACCTTC; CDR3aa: CASSLNRDDYGYTF
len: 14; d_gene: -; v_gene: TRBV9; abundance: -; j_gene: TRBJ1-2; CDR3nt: TGTGCCAGCAGCGCCCAGACGGGAAACTATGGCTACACCTTC; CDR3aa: CASSAQTGNYGYTF
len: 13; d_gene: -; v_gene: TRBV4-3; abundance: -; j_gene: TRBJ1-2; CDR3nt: TGCGCCAGCAGCCAAAGACCCACCTATGGCTACACCTTC; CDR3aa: CASSQRPTYGYTF
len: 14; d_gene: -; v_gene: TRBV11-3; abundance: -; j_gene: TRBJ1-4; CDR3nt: TGTGCCAGCACCTTGAACGCCAGGGATGAAAAACTGTTTTTT; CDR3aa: CASTLNARDEKLFF
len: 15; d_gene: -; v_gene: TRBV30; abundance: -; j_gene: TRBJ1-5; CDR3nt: TGTGCCTGGAGCTTAGCGGGACGTAACAATCAGCCCCAGCATTTT; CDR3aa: CAWSLAGRNNQPQHF
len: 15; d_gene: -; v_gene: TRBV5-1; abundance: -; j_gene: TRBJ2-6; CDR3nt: TGCGCCAGCAGCTTGCACTCCTCTGGGGCCAACGTCCTGACTTTC; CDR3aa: CASSLHSSGANVLTF
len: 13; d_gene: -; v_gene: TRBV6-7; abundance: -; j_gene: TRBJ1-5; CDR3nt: TGTGCCAGCAGTTACACCAACAATCAGCCCCAGCATTTT; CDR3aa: CASSYTNNQPQHF
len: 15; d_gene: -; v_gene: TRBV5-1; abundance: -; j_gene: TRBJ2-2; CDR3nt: TGCGCCAGCAGCCCCCAGGGGGGGCAAACCGGGGAGCTGTTTTTT; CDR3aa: CASSPQGGQTGELFF
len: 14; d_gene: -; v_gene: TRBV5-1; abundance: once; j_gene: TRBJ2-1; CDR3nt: TGCGCCAGCAGCTCCCGGGGAGAAGCAAATGAGCAGTTCTTC; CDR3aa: CASSSRGEANEQFF
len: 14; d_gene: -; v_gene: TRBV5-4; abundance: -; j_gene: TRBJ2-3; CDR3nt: TGTGCCAGCAGCAAACCGGGTCACACAGATACGCAGTATTTT; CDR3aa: CASSKPGHTDTQYF
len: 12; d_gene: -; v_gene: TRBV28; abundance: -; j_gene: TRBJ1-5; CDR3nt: TGTGCCAGCAGCTTAGAAAATCAGCCCCAGCATTTT; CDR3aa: CASSLENQPQHF
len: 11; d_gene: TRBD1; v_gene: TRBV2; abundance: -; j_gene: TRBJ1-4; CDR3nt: TGTGCCGGCAGACGACAGGGGGAACTGTTTTTT; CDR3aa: CAGRRQGELFF
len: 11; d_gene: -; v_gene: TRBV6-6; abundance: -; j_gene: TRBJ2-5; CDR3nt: TGTGCCAGCAGGAACCAAGAGACCCAGTACTTC; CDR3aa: CASRNQETQYF
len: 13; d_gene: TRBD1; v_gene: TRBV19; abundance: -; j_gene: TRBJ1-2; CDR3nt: TGTGCCAGTAGTACGACAGGGCCCTATGGCTACACCTTC; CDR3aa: CASSTTGPYGYTF
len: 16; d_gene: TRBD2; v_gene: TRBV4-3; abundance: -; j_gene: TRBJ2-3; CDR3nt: TGCGCCAGCAGCTCCGGACTAGCGGGGGTGGGAGATACGCAGTATTTT; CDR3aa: CASSSGLAGVGDTQYF
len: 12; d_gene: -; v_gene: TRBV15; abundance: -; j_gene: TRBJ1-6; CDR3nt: TGTGCCACCAGGGTCAACAATTCACCCCTCCACTTT; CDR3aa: CATRVNNSPLHF
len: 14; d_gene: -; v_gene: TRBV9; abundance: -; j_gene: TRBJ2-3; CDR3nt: TGTGCCAGCAGCAGACGATCTAGCACAGATACGCAGTATTTT; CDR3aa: CASSRRSSTDTQYF
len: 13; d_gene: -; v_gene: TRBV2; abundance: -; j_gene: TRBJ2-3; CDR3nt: TGTGCCAGCAGGGGCCCATACGGGGATACGCAGTATTTT; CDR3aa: CASRGPYGDTQYF